Below are 26 T cell receptor beta chains sequenced from a single sample in a study of T-cell reconstitution after alpha-beta-depleted transplantation in children (dated by TCRdb to the mid-2010s). The treatment or condition label corresponds to: allogeneic hematopoietic cell transplantation with graft depleted of TCRalphabeta T cells and CD19 B cells. Libraries were prepared through PCR. Sequencing used an Illumina HiSeq 2500. Molecular barcoding was employed in the preparation of TCR libraries, with unique molecular identifiers being used to normalize TCRbeta repertoire quantification. TCRdb reran the public reads through fastp at Q25 and MiXCR, keeping productive beta chains. Rows are unified per CDR3 protein, each entry keeping the most common DNA and genes. The sample table records approximately 800,000 distinct CDR3 sequences; approximately 15% of these occur just once. Of the sample, approximately 4.5% is held by the ten largest clones.

Sample: PBMCs, mostly from graft donor cells, taken 360 days after TCRalphabeta/CD19-depleted stem cell transplant. The receptors come from a male patient younger than 18 who had a stem cell transplant for acute lymphoblastic leukemia, so the T cells may come from the graft donor.

The chain links TRBV5-1 to TRBJ1-2; TRBD1 might be the D (5 bases). The ends were cut back, 3 bases at V and 9 bases at J, with 12 bases in the middle. CDR3 length equals 12 residues. CDR1 and CDR2 (germline): SGHRS, YFSETQ. In DNA, the CDR3 is TGCGCCAGCAGCTCGGCAGGGAAAAGCTACACCTTC. It encodes CASSSAGKSYTF.

This clonotype was seen repeatedly, ten times or more. The J gene is TRBJ1-5, the V gene TRBV5-1; D gene ambiguous. The CDR3 extends over 18 amino acids. Germline V CDR1 and CDR2: SGHRS, YFSETQ. The ends were cut back, 0 bases at V and 0 bases at J, with 16 bases in the middle. The CDR3 region is CASSLVYGSSGSNQPQHF. DNA of the CDR3: TGCGCCAGCAGCTTGGTGTATGGGTCCTCCGGTAGCAATCAGCCCCAGCATTTT.

The rearrangement uses TRBV4-2 and TRBJ2-7, with TRBD2 identical over 9 bases. The CDR3 runs to 15 residues. J was trimmed by 5 bases and V by 4 bases; bases with no gene match: 9. Germline V gene sequence: CDR1 LGHNA, CDR2 YNFKEQ. This CDR3 is CASSPGAGGPHEQYF. The CDR3 DNA reads TGTGCCAGCAGCCCGGGGGCGGGAGGGCCTCACGAGCAGTACTTC.

The chain recombines TRBV7-4 with TRBJ2-2, with 10 bases identical to TRBD2. Trimming took 7 bases from V and 5 from J; bases not matched to a gene: 16. Germline loops: CDR1 SGHVT, CDR2 SQSDAQ. The CDR3 contains 18 residues. CDR3 loop: CASKRPGLAGDCTGELFF. The CDR3, as DNA: TGTGCCAGCAAACGACCAGGGCTAGCGGGAGATTGTACCGGGGAGCTGTTTTTT.

In its sample, this clonotype was seen a few times. The chain couples TRBV12-3 or TRBV12-4 to TRBJ1-2; D perhaps matches TRBD1 (5 bases). V was cut by 5 bases and J by 6 bases, with 16 bases left in between. The CDR3 loop spans 14 amino acids. This CDR3 is CASSPLGRADGYTF. As DNA, the CDR3 is TGTGCCAGCAGTCCCCTGGGCAGGGCGGATGGCTACACCTTC.

The chain joins TRBV20-1 to TRBJ2-1; 14 bases agree with TRBD2. From germline, CDR1 is DFQATT and CDR2 SNEGSKA (reference sequence). The CDR3 runs 18 residues. The junction had 14 bases not matched to a gene; V was cut back by 4 bases and J by 6 bases. The CDR3 DNA follows: TGCAGTGCTACTTCTACCGGGACTAGCGGGAGTAATCGCAATGAGCAGTTCTTC. Encoded protein: CSATSTGTSGSNRNEQFF.

This clonotype was detected only a few times. The chain has TRBV7-3 and TRBJ2-1; a possible D gene is TRBD2 (6 bases). Germline V CDR1 and CDR2: SGHTA, FQGTGA. This CDR3 comprises 19 residues. Between the trimmed V and J ends, which lost 5 bases and 0 bases, there was a span of 23 bases. The CDR3 spells CASSPNKPGLRSSYNEQFF. DNA for the CDR3: TGTGCCAGCAGCCCCAATAAACCGGGACTTCGGAGCTCCTACAATGAGCAGTTCTTC.

In its sample, this clonotype was seen a few times. The chain has TRBV11-2 and TRBJ2-1; D might be TRBD2 (7 bases). V was shortened by 2 bases and J by 2 bases, with 22 bases between the two germline ends. The germline V gene has CDR1 SGHAT and CDR2 FQNNGV. This CDR3 has 19 amino acids. CDR3 protein: CASSLRTAGRRYAYNEQFF. CDR3 coding DNA: TGTGCCAGCAGCTTAAGGACAGCGGGAAGGAGGTACGCCTACAATGAGCAGTTCTTC. The full variable domain, with the rest looked up from reference TRBV11-2 and TRBJ2-1, is EAGVAQSPRYKIIEKRQSVAFWCNPISGHATLYWYQQILGQGPKLLIQFQNNGVVDDSQLPKDRFSAERLKGVDSTLKIQPAKLEDSAVYLCASSLRTAGRRYAYNEQFFGPGTRLTVL.

This chain uses TRBV29-1 with TRBJ2-5; 11 bases are shared with TRBD2. Trimming removed 4 bases from V and 2 bases from J; junction bases left unmatched: 6. CDR3 length equals 15 residues. The V gene's germline CDR1 is SQVTM and CDR2 ANQGSEA. For the CDR3, the DNA is TGCAGCGTTGCCGGGACTAGCGGTTATCAAGAGACCCAGTACTTC. Amino acids: CSVAGTSGYQETQYF.

The chain joins TRBV5-1 to TRBJ2-3; perhaps TRBD1 as D (6 bases). Germline V gene lookup returns CDR1 SGHRS and CDR2 YFSETQ. This CDR3 spans 16 amino acids. The germline V and J ends were trimmed by 5 bases and 5 bases, with 21 bases remaining between them. CDR3 coding DNA: TGCGCCAGCAGGAGAATGGGGGCCTATCCACAAGATACGCAGTATTTT. It codes for CASRRMGAYPQDTQYF.

This clonotype came up many times. The V and J genes are TRBV5-1 and TRBJ2-7, with D perhaps TRBD1 or TRBD2 (5 bases each). V lost 0 bases and J lost 7, with 11 bases in between. Germline assignment: CDR1 SGHRS and CDR2 YFSETQ. The CDR3 totals 13 residues. The CDR3 spells CASSLGRGREQYF. DNA for the CDR3: TGCGCCAGCAGCTTGGGTCGGGGACGGGAGCAGTACTTC.

The DNA of the CDR3 is TGCGCCAGCAGCCTCACAGGGTGGGAGCAGTACTTC. This translates into CASSLTGWEQYF. The rearrangement joins TRBV4-1 to TRBJ2-7, with D tentatively TRBD1 (6 bases). V was clipped by 4 bases and J by 7 bases, with 11 bases between them. Per germline, CDR1 MGHRA and CDR2 YSYEKL. This CDR3 contains 12 residues.

The chain uses TRBV20-1 and TRBJ2-5; D gene ambiguous. From germline, CDR1 is DFQATT and CDR2 SNEGSKA (reference sequence). V lost 0 bases to trimming and J lost 5 bases, with 7 bases between them. The length of the CDR3 is 12 residues. CDR3 residues: CSAREDGETQYF. As DNA, the CDR3 is TGCAGTGCTAGAGAGGACGGGGAGACCCAGTACTTC.

This clonotype was seen a few times. The chain has TRBV6-6 and TRBJ2-2; D not certain. Germline lookup yields CDR1 MNHNY and CDR2 SVGAGI (reference sequence). The CDR3 totals 13 residues. V was trimmed by 2 bases and J by 6 bases, leaving 7 bases between them. CDR3 DNA: TGTGCCAGCAGTTACGTGCCGGCCGGGGAGCTGTTTTTT. Its protein product is CASSYVPAGELFF.

The CDR3 DNA follows: TGCGCCAGCAGCGATGAGGATAAGGGACACAGCGAGCAGTACTTC. It encodes CASSDEDKGHSEQYF. The chain combines TRBV10-1 with TRBJ2-7; possible D gene TRBD1, 6 bases. Germline V gene lookup returns CDR1 WNHNN and CDR2 SYGVQD (reference sequence). The CDR3 sequence is 15 residues long. The V gene lost 6 bases and the J gene lost 6 bases, with 21 bases spanning the gap.

As concerns this clonotype: The CDR3 does not end in the conserved phenylalanine or tryptophan, so this is likely a read error. The V gene is TRBV7-2, the J gene TRBJ2-7; 8 bases line up with TRBD2. Germline-derived CDR1 and CDR2 are SGHTA and FQGNSA. The CDR3 loop spans 17 amino acids. The V segment lost 2 bases and the J segment 5 bases; nucleotides outside the gene matches: 14. CDR3 coding DNA: TGTGCCAGCAGCTTAAACTTCATGGGACTAGGCGTCGACGAGCAGTACCTC. Amino acid sequence: CASSLNFMGLGVDEQYL.

The chain employs TRBV4-1 and TRBJ1-1, with TRBD1 as a possible D gene (6 bases). The length of the CDR3 is 18 residues. Germline CDR1 and CDR2: MGHRA and YSYEKL. V shed 3 bases and J shed 0 bases, with 20 bases lying between them. Written as DNA, the CDR3 is TGCGCCAGCAGCCAGGCAACAGGGCTCTCCTACATGAACACTGAAGCTTTCTTT. The encoded protein is CASSQATGLSYMNTEAFF.

In this sample, this clonotype turned up a few times. This sequence joins TRBV3-1 and TRBJ2-1, with no clear D. This CDR3 has 15 amino acids. Germline V gene data show CDR1 as LGHDT and CDR2 as YNNKEL (reference sequence). Trimming took off 1 base at V and 0 bases at J, with 7 bases between the two ends. CDR3 protein: CASSQVLGSYNEQFF. DNA for the CDR3: TGTGCCAGCAGCCAAGTCCTTGGCTCCTACAATGAGCAGTTCTTC.

This clonotype appeared a few times. V gene TRBV19 combines with J gene TRBJ2-3; perhaps TRBD1 as D (6 bases). CDR1 is LNHDA, CDR2 SQIVND, per germline (reference sequence). V shed 3 bases and J shed 2 bases, with 12 bases lying between them. CDR3 size: 15 residues. The DNA for the CDR3 is TGTGCCAGTAGTATCGGACAGCTTCTCACAGATACGCAGTATTTT. It is translated as CASSIGQLLTDTQYF. Full variable domain (missing parts from reference TRBV19 and TRBJ2-3): DGGITQSPKYLFRKEGQNVTLSCEQNLNHDAMYWYRQDPGQGLRLIYYSQIVNDFQKGDIAEGYSVSREKKESFPLTVTSAQKNPTAFYLCASSIGQLLTDTQYFGPGTRLTVL.

The sample holds a few counts of this clonotype. The chain carries TRBV12-3 or TRBV12-4 and TRBJ2-4; TRBD1 matches at 8 bases. V gave up 5 bases and J gave up 1 base; unmatched junction bases: 1. The CDR3 loop spans 14 amino acids. CDR3 sequence (DNA): TGTGCCAGCAGTGACAGGGGTGCCAAAAACATTCAGTACTTC. Amino acid sequence: CASSDRGAKNIQYF.

The chain joins TRBV7-3 to TRBJ2-5; 9 bases map to TRBD1. Trimming removed 5 bases from V and 3 bases from J; junction bases left unmatched: 7. Germline CDR1 SGHTA, CDR2 FQGTGA. The CDR3 covers 15 residues. CDR3 amino acids: CASSLGQGREETQYF. Here the CDR3 DNA reads TGTGCCAGCAGCCTAGGACAGGGGAGGGAAGAGACCCAGTACTTC.

This clonotype has just a few counts. The genes are TRBV20-1 and TRBJ2-3; the D gene is possibly TRBD2 (6 bases). Germline V gene sequence: CDR1 DFQATT, CDR2 SNEGSKA (reference sequence). This CDR3 spans 16 amino acids. Trimming stripped 6 bases from V and 3 bases from J, with 22 bases between. The CDR3 bases are TGCAGTGCCACCGGCCCCCGTCTAGCGACTACAGATACGCAGTATTTT. This translates into CSATGPRLATTDTQYF.

This clonotype was counted between two and nine times. The rearrangement links TRBV12-5 to TRBJ1-1; no clear D gene. CDR3 length: 13 amino acids. Germline V lookup: CDR1 LGHNT, CDR2 FRNRAP. Trimming took 0 bases from V and 10 from J, leaving 12 bases between them. The CDR3 protein is CASGLVGFSGAFF. The CDR3 region has the DNA TGTGCTAGTGGTTTGGTAGGGTTCAGTGGAGCTTTCTTT.

This clonotype was found a few times. V is TRBV5-1 and J is TRBJ2-7; D uncertain. CDR1 and CDR2 (germline): SGHRS, YFSETQ. This CDR3 is 13 amino acids long. The V end was cut by 2 bases, the J end by 5 bases, with 11 bases between. CDR3 loop: CASSFTATDEQYF. The DNA for the CDR3 is TGCGCCAGCAGCTTTACCGCGACGGACGAGCAGTACTTC.

This clonotype was seen a few times. The rearrangement uses TRBV6-2 or TRBV6-3 and TRBJ2-1; the match to TRBD2 covers 11 bases. The V gene's germline CDR1 is MNHEY and CDR2 SVGEGT. CDR3 length: 15 residues. V was pared by 0 bases and J by 10 bases, with 5 bases of the junction left unmatched. The CDR3 reads CASSYSTSGSIEQFF. DNA of the CDR3: TGTGCCAGCAGTTACTCTACTAGCGGGAGCATCGAGCAGTTCTTC.

The genes are TRBV7-9 and TRBJ2-3; D is undetermined. V lost 8 bases to trimming and J lost 3 bases, with 12 bases between them. The CDR3 spans 13 residues. Germline V CDR1 and CDR2: SEHNR, FQNEAQ (reference sequence). The CDR3 loop reads CASGPYATDTQYF. DNA for the CDR3: TGTGCCAGCGGCCCATATGCAACAGATACGCAGTATTTT. Together with reference TRBV7-9 and TRBJ2-3, the CDR3 gives the full variable domain: DTGVSQNPRHKITKRGQNVTFRCDPISEHNRLYWYRQTLGQGPEFLTYFQNEAQLEKSRLLSDRFSAERPKGSFSTLEIQRTEQGDSAMYLCASGPYATDTQYFGPGTRLTVL.